This TCR beta chain originates from a study of cytomegalovirus exposure and HLA in healthy donors. Study results and limitations: For most TCR sequences rarity was the rule, although some public TCRs occurred in many donors.

Measured with immunoSEQ multiplex PCR; TCRdb has only the in-frame clones, and not every one. The sample has more than 250,000 clones, approximately 90% seen once. CDR3 length equals 11 residues. CDR1 DFQATT and CDR2 SNEGSKA come from the germline V gene (reference sequence). Trimming left V 3 bases short and J 6 bases short, with 8 bases between. As concerns this clone: Its antigen is as yet unknown.

The rearrangement links TRBV20-1 to TRBJ1-1; the D is unclear. This TCR derives from a woman aged 30 to 39 in good health and CMV-seropositive. The specimen was PBMCs. The CDR3 protein is CSASTFSEAFF. The CDR3 DNA reads as TGCAGTGCTAGTACCTTCTCTGAAGCTTTCTTT.